The following is a T cell receptor (beta chain) sequence with its context. The sample originates from a study of T cell responses to AZD1222 COVID-19 vaccine. V was pared by 7 bases and J by 6 bases, with 16 bases between. This CDR3 comprises 14 residues. CDR1 is SGHTS and CDR2 is YDEGEE in the germline V gene. The table came from immunoSEQ multiplex PCR; TCRdb's copy has only in-frame clones and leaves some out. Among 95,000 to 130,000 clones listed, approximately 93% were seen once. Sample: peripheral blood, taken on day 0 of AZD1222 vaccination. This chain joins TRBV5-8 and TRBJ2-2; D call uncertain. The sequence was obtained from an adult in good health. The CDR3 region is CASWGFTMAGELFF. CDR3 nucleotide sequence: TGTGCCAGCTGGGGATTCACGATGGCCGGGGAGCTGTTTTTT.